Presented here are 20 T cell receptor beta chains from one specimen sequenced in a study of blood T cell repertoires in COVID-19. Here immunoSEQ multiplex PCR was the method, and the copy in TCRdb shows in-frame clones only, minus some. This sample has some 190,000 clones, with approximately 90% found just once. The sample was peripheral blood. These receptors came from a human donor in a cohort sampled during active COVID-19.

The rearrangement joins TRBV5-6 to TRBJ2-5, with a tentative D call TRBD2 (6 bases). With 1 base removed from V and 9 bases from J, the gap between germline ends came to 25 bases. The CDR3 has 17 amino acids. CDR1 is SGHDT, CDR2 YYEEEE, per germline. Here the CDR3 DNA reads TGTGCCAGCAGCTTGTCTTATAGGAGGGTACGAAGGGAGGCCCAGTACTTC. This sequence encodes CASSLSYRRVRREAQYF.

The V gene is TRBV6-5, the J gene TRBJ2-5; D gene unclear. Germline V gene sequence: CDR1 MNHEY, CDR2 SVGAGI. This CDR3 is built from 13 residues. V lost 8 bases to trimming and J lost 4 bases, with 14 bases between them. The CDR3 spells CASRRLVGETQYF. The CDR3, as DNA: TGTGCCAGCCGTAGGCTAGTTGGAGAGACCCAGTACTTC.

The chain combines TRBV2 with TRBJ2-3, with no clear D. This CDR3 region has 14 residues. CDR1 SNHLY and CDR2 FYNNEI come from the germline V gene. V was shortened by 2 bases and J by 2 bases, with 8 bases between the two germline ends. CDR3 bases: TGTGCCAGCAGTGAAAACAGCATCACAGATACGCAGTATTTT. It codes for CASSENSITDTQYF.

The sample holds one count of this clone. The chain is built from TRBV11-2 and TRBJ1-6; 7 nucleotides align to TRBD1. This CDR3 has 19 residues. Germline V gene lookup returns CDR1 SGHAT and CDR2 FQNNGV. V lost 1 base to trimming and J lost 0 bases; unmatched junction nucleotides: 9. CDR3 sequence reads: CASSLGTPGQSSYNSPLHF. In DNA, the CDR3 is TGTGCCAGCAGCTTAGGCACGCCGGGACAGAGCTCCTATAATTCACCCCTCCACTTT.

J is TRBJ2-7 and V is TRBV6-2 or TRBV6-3; D possibly corresponds to TRBD1 (7 bases). Germline lookup yields CDR1 MNHEY and CDR2 SVGEGT. V was trimmed by 5 bases and J by 6 bases, leaving 14 bases between them. The length of the CDR3 is 13 residues. CDR3 in DNA: TGTGCCAGCAGTCATCAGGGGGGCCGCGAGCAGTACTTC. This encodes CASSHQGGREQYF.

The rearrangement links TRBV13 to TRBJ2-3; 8 positions agree with TRBD2. V lost 9 bases to trimming and J lost 0 bases; unmatched junction nucleotides: 8. CDR1 and CDR2 (germline): PRHDT, FYEKMQ (reference sequence). This CDR3 spans 15 amino acids. The CDR3 DNA reads TGTGCCAGTAATAAAGCGGGAGATAGCACAGATACGCAGTATTTT. It specifies CASNKAGDSTDTQYF.

The chain carries TRBV27 and TRBJ1-2; no clear D gene. The germline V gene has CDR1 MNHEY and CDR2 SMNVEV (reference sequence). The CDR3 consists of 13 residues. The CDR3 protein is CASWAAANYGYTF. The CDR3 region has the DNA TGTGCGAGCTGGGCCGCTGCTAACTATGGCTACACCTTC.

The rearrangement joins TRBV28 to TRBJ1-1, with D maybe TRBD1 (6 bases). V was pared by 4 bases and J by 1 base, with 10 bases between. Germline V gives CDR1 MDHEN, CDR2 SYDVKM. This CDR3 contains 14 residues. Here the CDR3 DNA reads TGTGCCAGCAGTTCGGGGGGCTCGAACACTGAAGCTTTCTTT. Residues: CASSSGGSNTEAFF.

The V and J genes are TRBV3-1 (or the pseudogene TRBV3-2) and TRBJ2-2; D remains unclear. The V end lost 0 bases, the J end lost 6 bases, and 8 bases lay between the germline ends. This CDR3 has 14 residues. Germline CDR1 LGHDT, CDR2 YNNKEL (reference sequence). This CDR3 reads CASSQDLTAGELFF. DNA of the CDR3: TGTGCCAGCAGCCAAGATCTTACGGCCGGGGAGCTGTTTTTT.

The chain employs TRBV5-4 and TRBJ1-1; TRBD1 agrees at 8 bases. CDR1 is SGHNT and CDR2 is YYREEE in the germline V gene (reference sequence). The CDR3 has 15 amino acids. After removal of 3 bases from V and 4 bases from J, the junction contained 8 bases not matched to a gene. CDR3 nucleotide sequence: TGTGCCAGCAGCTACTGGACAGGGACGTTCACTGAAGCTTTCTTT. It codes for CASSYWTGTFTEAFF.

CDR3 in DNA: TGTGCCAGCAGCCCAGGACTAGCCACAGATACGCAGTATTTT. This sequence encodes CASSPGLATDTQYF. The gene calls are TRBV3-1 (or the pseudogene TRBV3-2) and TRBJ2-3; 8 bases are a match to TRBD2. The CDR3 sequence is 14 residues long. Trimming at V came to 4 bases and at J to 2 bases, leaving 2 bases not matched to a gene. Germline assignment: CDR1 LGHDT and CDR2 YNNKEL (reference sequence).

This chain uses TRBV6-6 with TRBJ2-6; no firm D call. The CDR3 is 15 residues long. Per the germline V gene, CDR1 is MNHNY and CDR2 is SVGAGI (reference sequence). Trimming removed 2 bases from V and 3 bases from J, with 8 bases in between. Here the CDR3 DNA reads TGTGCCAGCAGTTACGAACCAGATGGGGCCAACGTCCTGACTTTC. Its protein is CASSYEPDGANVLTF.

The V call is TRBV9, the J call TRBJ1-4; D remains unclear. This CDR3 is 15 amino acids long. CDR1 SGDLS and CDR2 YYNGEE come from the germline V gene. Trimming took off 0 bases at V and 3 bases at J, with 9 bases between the two ends. The CDR3 DNA follows: TGTGCCAGCAGCGTAGTGGCAGAACCTAATGAAAAACTGTTTTTT. Encoded protein: CASSVVAEPNEKLFF.

The chain employs TRBV5-1 and TRBJ2-1; 9 bases align to TRBD2. V lost 0 bases to trimming and J lost 1 base; unmatched junction nucleotides: 14. The CDR3 spans 20 residues. Germline loops: CDR1 SGHRS, CDR2 YFSETQ. The CDR3 protein is CASSLDWQREVVRSYNEQFF. CDR3 in DNA: TGCGCCAGCAGCTTGGATTGGCAGCGGGAGGTGGTAAGGTCCTACAATGAGCAGTTCTTC.

V and J are TRBV3-1 (or the pseudogene TRBV3-2) and TRBJ2-1; no clear D. The ends were cut back, 1 base at V and 4 bases at J, with 8 bases in the middle. The CDR3 is made up of 14 amino acids. Per the germline V gene, CDR1 is LGHDT and CDR2 is YNNKEL (reference sequence). CDR3 sequence (DNA): TGTGCCAGCAGCCAAGGTTACGGTTACAATGAGCAGTTCTTC. Translating gives CASSQGYGYNEQFF.

This clone came up once. One end of the junction is discordant with germline, which a read error may explain. V is TRBV28 and J is TRBJ2-3; D might be TRBD2 (6 bases). Per germline, CDR1 MDHEN and CDR2 SYDVKM. The CDR3 covers 14 residues. The CDR3 sequence: CASSPSLGDFSKNF. CDR3 DNA: TGTGCCAGCAGTCCCTCCCTAGGGGACTTCTCCAAGAATTTT.

The chain is built from TRBV15 and TRBJ1-2; TRBD1 agrees at 7 bases. The junction had 6 bases not matched to a gene; V was cut back by 0 bases and J by 2 bases. Germline lookup yields CDR1 LNHNV and CDR2 YYDKDF (reference sequence). CDR3 length: 16 residues. The CDR3 DNA follows: TGTGCCACCAGCAGAGAGCTTGCAGGGGGGAACTATGGCTACACCTTC. This translates into CATSRELAGGNYGYTF. Supplemented by reference TRBV15 and TRBJ1-2, the full variable domain reads DAMVIQNPRYQVTQFGKPVTLSCSQTLNHNVMYWYQQKSSQAPKLLFHYYDKDFNNEADTPDNFQSRRPNTSFCFLDIRSPGLGDTAMYLCATSRELAGGNYGYTFGSGTRLTVV.

This chain links TRBV11-2 with TRBJ2-7; 7 bases agree with TRBD2. In germline, CDR1 is SGHAT, CDR2 FQNNGV. This CDR3 has 15 amino acids. The V segment lost 3 bases and the J segment 6 bases; nucleotides outside the gene matches: 11. Here the CDR3 DNA reads TGTGCCAGCAGCTTCCGGGGGATGGGCGGGAGCGAGCAGTACTTC. Encoded protein: CASSFRGMGGSEQYF.

The chain couples TRBV28 to TRBJ2-3, with 7 bases identical to TRBD2. Per the germline V gene, CDR1 is MDHEN and CDR2 is SYDVKM. J lost 2 bases, V lost 4 bases, and 15 bases had no gene match. The CDR3 extends over 18 amino acids. CDR3 DNA: TGTGCCAGCAGTTCCTCCCGGGCGCTAGCGGAAACCACAGATACGCAGTATTTT. Its protein is CASSSSRALAETTDTQYF.

The rearrangement joins TRBV4-1 to TRBJ1-5; D is unclear. Trimming pared 0 bases from V and 6 bases from J, leaving 9 bases between. CDR1 is MGHRA and CDR2 is YSYEKL in the germline V gene. The CDR3 consists of 14 residues. CDR3 region: CASSQEYGRQPQHF. DNA of the CDR3: TGCGCCAGCAGCCAAGAGTACGGTCGTCAGCCCCAGCATTTT.